This T cell receptor (beta chain) was identified during a study of T-cell reconstitution after alpha-beta-depleted transplantation in children. Unmatched junction bases numbered 3, after V lost 2 bases and J lost 4 bases. From germline, CDR1 is MNHEY and CDR2 SVGAGI. CDR3 length: 15 amino acids. There are many counts of this clonotype. As it was prepared, the TCRbeta library received unique molecular identifiers. One entry per CDR3 protein, called by TCRdb with MiXCR from the PCR reads. The sample contains 500,000 or so distinct CDR3 sequences, around a third of which appear only once. The input for sequencing was PBMCs from the stem cell graft donor, taken from the stem cell graft. V is TRBV6-5 and J is TRBJ2-1, with 9 bases lining up with TRBD2. This TCR was recovered from a human donor who donated a stem cell graft to a child with aplastic anemia. CDR3 bases: TGTGCCAGCAGTTACCCCACTAGCGGGTACAATGAGCAGTTCTTC. Amino acid sequence: CASSYPTSGYNEQFF.